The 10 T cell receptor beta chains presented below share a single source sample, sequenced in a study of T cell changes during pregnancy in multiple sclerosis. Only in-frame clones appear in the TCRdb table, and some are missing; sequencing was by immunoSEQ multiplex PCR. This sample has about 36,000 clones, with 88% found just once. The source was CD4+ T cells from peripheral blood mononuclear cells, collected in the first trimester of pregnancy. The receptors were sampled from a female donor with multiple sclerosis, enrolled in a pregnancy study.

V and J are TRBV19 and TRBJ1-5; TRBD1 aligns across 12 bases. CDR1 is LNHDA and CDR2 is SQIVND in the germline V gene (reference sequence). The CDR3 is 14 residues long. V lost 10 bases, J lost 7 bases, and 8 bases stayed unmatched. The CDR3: CAISGTGGRQPQHF. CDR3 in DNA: TGTGCCATTTCCGGGACAGGGGGCCGGCAGCCCCAGCATTTT.

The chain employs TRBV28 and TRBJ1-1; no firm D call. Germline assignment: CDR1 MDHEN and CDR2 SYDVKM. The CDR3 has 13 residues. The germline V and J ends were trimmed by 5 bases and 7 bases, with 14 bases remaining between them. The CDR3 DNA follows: TGTGCCAGCAGTCCCCCCGGGAAAGATGAAGCTTTCTTT. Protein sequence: CASSPPGKDEAFF.

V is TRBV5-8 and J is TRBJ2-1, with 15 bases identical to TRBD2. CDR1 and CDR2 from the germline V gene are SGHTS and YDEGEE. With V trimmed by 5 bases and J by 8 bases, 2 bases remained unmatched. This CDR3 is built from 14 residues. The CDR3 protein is CASRGLAGGYEQFF. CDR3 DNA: TGTGCCAGCAGGGGACTAGCGGGGGGATATGAGCAGTTCTTC.

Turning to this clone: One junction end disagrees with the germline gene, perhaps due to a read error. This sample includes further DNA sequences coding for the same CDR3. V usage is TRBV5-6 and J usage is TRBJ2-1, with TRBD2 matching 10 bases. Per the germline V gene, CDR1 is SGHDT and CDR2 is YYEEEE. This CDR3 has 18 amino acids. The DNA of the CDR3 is TGTGCCAGCAGCTTGAGCCACCTAGCGGGAGTTTCCTACAATGAACAGTTCTTC. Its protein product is CASSLSHLAGVSYNEQFF. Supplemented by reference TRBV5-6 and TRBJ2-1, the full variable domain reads DAGVTQSPTHLIKTRGQQVTLRCSPKSGHDTVSWYQQALGQGPQFIFQYYEEEERQRGNFPDRFSGHQFPNYSSELNVNALLLGDSALYLCASSLSHLAGVSYNEQFFGPGTRLTVL.

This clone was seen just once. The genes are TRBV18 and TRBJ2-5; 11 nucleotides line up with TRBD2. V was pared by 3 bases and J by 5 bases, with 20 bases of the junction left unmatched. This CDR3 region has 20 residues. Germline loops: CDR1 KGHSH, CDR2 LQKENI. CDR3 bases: TGTGCCAGCTCACCTTTCACCGGGACTAGCGGATCAACTTACAGGGAGACCCAGTACTTC. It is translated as CASSPFTGTSGSTYRETQYF.

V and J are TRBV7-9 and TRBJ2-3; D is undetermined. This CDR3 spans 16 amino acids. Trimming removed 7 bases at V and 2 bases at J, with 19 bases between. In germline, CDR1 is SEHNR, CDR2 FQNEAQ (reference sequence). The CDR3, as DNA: TGTGCCAGCACCCCCTCACAAGACTCCTACACAGATACGCAGTATTTT. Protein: CASTPSQDSYTDTQYF.

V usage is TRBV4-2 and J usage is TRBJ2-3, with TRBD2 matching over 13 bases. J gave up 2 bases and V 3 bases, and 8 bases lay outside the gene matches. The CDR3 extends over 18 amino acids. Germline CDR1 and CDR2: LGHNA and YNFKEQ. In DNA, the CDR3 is TGTGCCAGCAGCCAGACAGGGACTAGCGGGACCACCACAGATACGCAGTATTTT. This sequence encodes CASSQTGTSGTTTDTQYF.

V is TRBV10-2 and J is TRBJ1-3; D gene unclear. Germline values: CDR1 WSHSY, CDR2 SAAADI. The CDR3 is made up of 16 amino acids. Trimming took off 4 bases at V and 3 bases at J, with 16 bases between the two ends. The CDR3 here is CASSVGRGDFGNTIYF. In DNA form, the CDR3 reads TGCGCCAGCAGTGTAGGTCGAGGTGACTTTGGAAACACCATATATTTT.

The CDR3 DNA reads as TGTGCCAGCAGCTTGGACAGGGCCTTTAACACCGGGGAGCTGTTTTTT. This codes for CASSLDRAFNTGELFF. V usage is TRBV7-9 and J usage is TRBJ2-2; 8 nucleotides agree with TRBD1. The CDR3 is made up of 16 amino acids. The V segment lost 3 bases and the J segment 2 bases; nucleotides outside the gene matches: 5. Germline CDR1 reads SEHNR; CDR2 reads FQNEAQ (reference sequence).

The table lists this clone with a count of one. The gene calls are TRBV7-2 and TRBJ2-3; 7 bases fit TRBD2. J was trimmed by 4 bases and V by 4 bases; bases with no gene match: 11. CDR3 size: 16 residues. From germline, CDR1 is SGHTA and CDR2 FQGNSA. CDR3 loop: CASSSNGGGIADTQYF. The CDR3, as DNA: TGTGCCAGCAGCTCTAACGGCGGGGGTATCGCAGATACGCAGTATTTT.